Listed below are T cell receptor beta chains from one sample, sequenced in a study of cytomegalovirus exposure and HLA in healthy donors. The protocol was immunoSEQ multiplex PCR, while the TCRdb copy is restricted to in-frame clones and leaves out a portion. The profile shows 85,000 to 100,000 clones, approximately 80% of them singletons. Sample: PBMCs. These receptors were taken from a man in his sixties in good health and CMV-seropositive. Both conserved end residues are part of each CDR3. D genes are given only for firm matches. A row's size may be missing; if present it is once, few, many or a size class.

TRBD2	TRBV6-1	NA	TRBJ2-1	CASSGLAGGISYNEQFF	TGTGCCAGCAGTGGTCTAGCGGGGGGCATCTCCTACAATGAGCAGTTCTTC
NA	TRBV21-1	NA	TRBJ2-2	CASSCGRRCTGELFF	TGTGCCAGCAGCTGTGGCCGGCGGTGCACCGGGGAGCTGTTTTTT
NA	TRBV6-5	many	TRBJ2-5	CASSHQGSSGQTQYF	TGTGCCAGCAGCCACCAGGGGTCCTCGGGACAGACCCAGTACTTC
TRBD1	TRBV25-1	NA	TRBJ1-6	CASSEQGVNSPLHF	TGTGCCAGCAGTGAACAGGGGGTTAATTCACCCCTCCACTTT
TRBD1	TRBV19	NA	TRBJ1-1	CASSTLRAGGTEAFF	TGTGCCAGTAGTACACTTCGGGCAGGGGGCACTGAAGCTTTCTTT
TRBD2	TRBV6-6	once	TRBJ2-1	CASRTSGGGNEQFF	TGTGCCAGCAGGACTAGCGGGGGGGGGAATGAGCAGTTCTTC
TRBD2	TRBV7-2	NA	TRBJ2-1	CASSPGRGQFF	TGTGCCAGCAGCCCCGGGAGGGGGCAGTTCTTC
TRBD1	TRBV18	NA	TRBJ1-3	CASSHSTGSYSGNTIYF	TGTGCCAGCTCACACTCGACAGGGAGCTACTCTGGAAACACCATATATTTT
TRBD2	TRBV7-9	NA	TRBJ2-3	CASSQRGLAGTDTQYF	TGTGCCAGCAGCCAACGAGGACTAGCGGGGACAGATACGCAGTATTTT
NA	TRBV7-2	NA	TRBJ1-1	CASSFSNTEAFF	TGTGCCAGCAGCTTCTCGAACACTGAAGCTTTCTTT
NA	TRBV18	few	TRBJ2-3	CASSPAGDTQYF	TGTGCCAGCTCCCCGGCGGGGGATACGCAGTATTTT
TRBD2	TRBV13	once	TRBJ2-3	CASSLPSERGGGDTQYF	TGTGCCAGCAGCTTACCCTCAGAGCGGGGGGGAGGAGATACGCAGTATTTT
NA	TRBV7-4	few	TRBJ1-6	CASSLALTGRSSYNSPLHF	TGTGCCAGCAGCTTAGCGCTGACAGGCCGGAGCTCCTATAATTCACCCCTCCACTTT
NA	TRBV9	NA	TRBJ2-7	CASSVKFFRTGRYEQYF	TGTGCCAGCAGCGTAAAGTTTTTTCGAACAGGGCGGTACGAGCAGTACTTC
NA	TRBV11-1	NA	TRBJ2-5	CASSRDGGGETQYF	TGTGCCAGCTCCAGGGATGGGGGAGGAGAGACCCAGTACTTC
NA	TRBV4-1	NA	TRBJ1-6	CASSQEAQPNSPLHF	TGCGCCAGCAGCCAAGAAGCACAGCCAAATTCACCCCTCCACTTT
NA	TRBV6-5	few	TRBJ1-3	CASSYSAGAGNTIYF	TGTGCCAGCAGTTACTCGGCAGGGGCTGGAAACACCATATATTTT
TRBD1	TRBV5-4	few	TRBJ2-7	CASSYRGAGYEQYF	TGTGCCAGCAGTTACAGGGGCGCTGGTTACGAGCAGTACTTC
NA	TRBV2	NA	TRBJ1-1	CASSGAGTGGAFF	TGTGCCAGCAGTGGAGCAGGGACTGGGGGAGCTTTCTTT
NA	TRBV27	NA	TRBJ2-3	CASSPWTYSTDTQYF	TGTGCCAGCAGTCCCTGGACATATAGCACAGATACGCAGTATTTT
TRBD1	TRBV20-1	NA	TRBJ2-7	CSASDRVEQYF	TGCAGTGCCAGCGACAGGGTCGAGCAGTACTTC
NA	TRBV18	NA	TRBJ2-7	CASSPSLKAGGPVGAYEQYF	TGTGCCAGCTCACCAAGCCTTAAGGCCGGCGGGCCCGTAGGCGCCTACGAGCAGTACTTC
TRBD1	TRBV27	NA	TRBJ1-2	CASSVTGESGYGYTF	TGTGCCAGCAGTGTAACAGGGGAATCCGGCTATGGCTACACCTTC
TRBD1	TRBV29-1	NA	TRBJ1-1	CSARTGGTNTEAFF	TGCAGCGCCCGGACAGGGGGGACGAACACTGAAGCTTTCTTT
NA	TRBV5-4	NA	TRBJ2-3	CASSSPGGSTDTQYF	TGTGCCAGCAGTTCACCAGGGGGGAGCACAGATACGCAGTATTTT
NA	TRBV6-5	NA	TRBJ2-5	CASRLGLQETQYF	TGTGCCAGCAGACTGGGGCTCCAAGAGACCCAGTACTTC
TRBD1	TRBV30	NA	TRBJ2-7	CAWETGGFYEQYF	TGTGCCTGGGAGACAGGGGGCTTCTACGAGCAGTACTTC
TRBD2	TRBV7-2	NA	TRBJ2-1	CASSFQRGGRGEQFF	TGTGCCAGCAGCTTTCAGCGGGGGGGCCGAGGTGAGCAGTTCTTC
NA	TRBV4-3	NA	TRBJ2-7	CASSQDTPPAAGSYEQYF	TGCGCCAGCAGCCAAGATACCCCCCCAGCAGCGGGTTCCTACGAGCAGTACTTC
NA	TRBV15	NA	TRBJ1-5	CATSREGRLRNQPQHF	TGTGCCACCAGCAGAGAAGGGAGACTTCGCAATCAGCCCCAGCATTTT
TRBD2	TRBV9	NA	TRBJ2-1	CASSVGPSGGGNEQFF	TGTGCCAGCAGCGTAGGCCCTTCGGGGGGAGGCAATGAGCAGTTCTTC
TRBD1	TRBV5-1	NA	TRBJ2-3	CASSLTGVGDTQYF	TGCGCCAGCAGCTTGACAGGGGTTGGAGATACGCAGTATTTT
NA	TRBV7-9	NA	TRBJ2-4	CASSSDSPNIFIQYF	TGTGCCAGCAGCTCGGACAGTCCGAATATCTTCATTCAGTACTTC
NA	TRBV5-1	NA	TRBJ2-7	CASSADREEYF	TGCGCCAGCAGCGCAGACAGGGAGGAGTACTTC
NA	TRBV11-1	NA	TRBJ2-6	CASSLDRYGANVLTF	TGTGCCAGCAGCCTCGACAGGTATGGGGCCAACGTCCTGACTTTC
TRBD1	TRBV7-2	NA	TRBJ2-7	CASSSQQGASYEQYF	TGTGCCAGCAGCTCGCAACAGGGGGCCTCCTACGAGCAGTACTTC
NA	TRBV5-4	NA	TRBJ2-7	CASSLFSDTTSYEQYF	TGTGCCAGTTCCCTCTTCTCGGACACTACCTCCTACGAGCAGTACTTC
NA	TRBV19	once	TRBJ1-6	CASSINRERRGSSYNSPLHF	TGTGCCAGTAGTATAAACAGGGAGAGGAGAGGGAGCTCCTATAATTCACCCCTCCACTTT
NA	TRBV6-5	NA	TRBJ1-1	CASSYLGGGTEAFF	TGTGCCAGCAGTTATTTGGGGGGTGGAACTGAAGCTTTCTTT
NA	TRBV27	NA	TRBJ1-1	CASSPYPYSGIRAPGAFF	TGTGCCAGCAGCCCTTACCCATACTCAGGTATACGGGCTCCGGGGGCTTTCTTT
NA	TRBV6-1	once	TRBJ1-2	CASSATLGSGGYTF	TGTGCCAGCAGTGCGACTCTTGGATCCGGGGGCTACACCTTC
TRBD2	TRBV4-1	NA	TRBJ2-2	CASSQVVTSGTGELFF	TGCGCCAGCAGCCAAGTTGTGACTAGCGGGACCGGGGAGCTGTTTTTT
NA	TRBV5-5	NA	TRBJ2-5	CASSLRVSVETQYF	TGTGCCAGCAGCTTGCGCGTAAGCGTAGAGACCCAGTACTTC
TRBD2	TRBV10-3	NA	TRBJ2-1	CAISDPSGGRGEQFF	TGTGCCATCAGTGACCCCAGCGGGGGGAGGGGAGAGCAGTTCTTC
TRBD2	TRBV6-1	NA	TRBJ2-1	CASSEYWGGGGALDEQFF	TGTGCCAGCAGTGAATATTGGGGCGGCGGGGGGGCCCTAGATGAGCAGTTCTTC
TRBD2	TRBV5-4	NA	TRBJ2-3	CASSGTRNTDTQYF	TGTGCCAGCAGCGGGACTAGAAACACAGATACGCAGTATTTT
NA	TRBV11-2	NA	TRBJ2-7	CASVGAGTSKYF	NA
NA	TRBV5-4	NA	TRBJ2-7	CASSRTVSSYEQYF	TGTGCCAGCAGCCGGACAGTTAGTTCATACGAGCAGTACTTC
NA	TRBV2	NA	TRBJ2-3	CASSAGSTSTDTQYF	TGTGCCAGCAGTGCGGGGTCTACTAGCACAGATACGCAGTATTTT